Listed below are T cell receptor beta chains from one sample, sequenced in a study of blood T cell repertoires in COVID-19. The repertoire was sequenced with immunoSEQ multiplex PCR; TCRdb's copy has only in-frame clones and lacks some. The profile shows about 87,000 clones, about nine tenths of them singletons. Sequenced sample: peripheral blood. Receptor source: a woman aged 80 or over with acute or convalescent COVID-19. Both conserved end residues are part of each CDR3. D genes are given only for firm matches. Expanded clones get a size class; other rows say once, few or many, or leave the size out.

15,TRBJ1-1,TRBD1,NA,TRBV19,TGTGCCAGTAGTATCGGACAGGGGCGGGACACTGAAGCTTTCTTT,CASSIGQGRDTEAFF
11,TRBJ2-7,NA,NA,TRBV20-1,TGCAGTGCTAGCCCTGACTGGGAGCAGTACTTC,CSASPDWEQYF
15,TRBJ1-1,NA,NA,TRBV15,TGTGCCACCAGCAGACGGACAGCTCAAAGGCCTGAAGCTTTCTTT,CATSRRTAQRPEAFF
13,TRBJ1-2,NA,NA,TRBV5-6,TGTGCCAGCAGCCCAGACAGTTTTAATGGCTACACCTTC,CASSPDSFNGYTF
13,TRBJ2-7,NA,NA,TRBV27,TGTGCCAGCAGAAGGGACAACTCCTACGAGCAGTACTTC,CASRRDNSYEQYF
13,TRBJ2-7,NA,once,TRBV19,TGTGCCAGTAGTAGCGGGGCCAACTACGAGCAGTACTTC,CASSSGANYEQYF
15,TRBJ2-7,TRBD2,once,TRBV3-1/TRBV3-2,TGTGCCAGCAGCCCTGGACTAGTTGTCCCATACGAGCAGTACTTC,CASSPGLVVPYEQYF
14,TRBJ2-2,NA,NA,TRBV15,TGTGCCACCAGTCGACGGCGGGGTGTCGGGGAGCTGTTTTTT,CATSRRRGVGELFF
17,TRBJ2-2,TRBD2,NA,TRBV27,TGTGCCAGCAAGGGGATTGGGCGGGAGGCTAGTACCGGGGAGCTGTTTTTT,CASKGIGREASTGELFF
14,TRBJ1-3,NA,NA,TRBV5-4,TGTGCCAGCAGCCCCCCCGGAGCTGGAAACACCATATATTTT,CASSPPGAGNTIYF
15,TRBJ2-7,TRBD2,NA,TRBV6-2/TRBV6-3,TGTGCCAGCAGCCAGACCGGGACTAGCGCCTACGAGCAGTACTTC,CASSQTGTSAYEQYF
14,TRBJ1-5,TRBD1,NA,TRBV20-1,TGCAGTGCTAGTCGGACAGGGAGGAATCAGCCCCAGCATTTT,CSASRTGRNQPQHF
17,TRBJ2-3,TRBD2,NA,TRBV19,TGTGCCAGTAGTATCCGGACTAGCGGGAGTCGATCAGATACGCAGTATTTT,CASSIRTSGSRSDTQYF
16,TRBJ2-1,TRBD1,NA,TRBV6-2/TRBV6-3,TGTGCCAGCAGCCACAGGGGGCCAGCTTCCTACAATGAGCAGTTCTTC,CASSHRGPASYNEQFF
14,TRBJ2-1,NA,NA,TRBV5-1,TGCGCCAGCAGCTTGGACCAGGGGAGTGGTGAGCAGTTCTTC,CASSLDQGSGEQFF
16,TRBJ1-6,TRBD1,NA,TRBV5-6,TGTGCCAGCAGCGCGGGGACAGGGGACAGTAATTGGCCCCTCCACTTT,CASSAGTGDSNWPLHF
15,TRBJ2-2,NA,NA,TRBV9,TGTGCCAGCAGCGAGGGGGGGCTACCGACCGGGGAGCTGTTTTTT,CASSEGGLPTGELFF
15,TRBJ2-7,TRBD2,NA,TRBV7-2,TGTGCCAGCAGCCTCCAGACTAGCGGCACCTACGAGCAGTACTTC,CASSLQTSGTYEQYF
14,TRBJ2-7,TRBD1,NA,TRBV19,TGTGCCAGTAGGGACAGGTCCGACTCCTACGAGCAGTACTTC,CASRDRSDSYEQYF
15,TRBJ2-7,TRBD1,NA,TRBV5-1,TGCGCCAGCAGCTTAGGGGACAGCAAGACCTACGAGCAGTACTTC,CASSLGDSKTYEQYF
14,TRBJ1-4,TRBD1,NA,TRBV5-5,TGTGCCAGCAGCCCGGGACAGATTAATGAAAAACTGTTTTTT,CASSPGQINEKLFF
13,TRBJ2-7,TRBD2,NA,TRBV5-1,TGCGCCAGCAGCTCAGCGGGAGGGCCCGAGCAGTACTTC,CASSSAGGPEQYF
15,TRBJ1-6,NA,NA,TRBV6-5,TGTGCCAGCAGTACAGTCAGCTCCTATAATTCACCCCTCCACTTT,CASSTVSSYNSPLHF
14,TRBJ1-1,NA,NA,TRBV10-3,TGTGCCATCGGTCAACAGGTTTCGAACACTGAAGCTTTCTTT,CAIGQQVSNTEAFF
15,TRBJ2-1,TRBD2,NA,TRBV6-5,TGTGCCAGCAGTTACGCCCGGGGGGGCAACAATGAGCAGTTCTTC,CASSYARGGNNEQFF
13,TRBJ1-2,TRBD1,once,TRBV27,TGTGCCAGCAGTTTTCAGGGGGCCGATGGCTACACCTTC,CASSFQGADGYTF
12,TRBJ1-1,NA,NA,TRBV25-1,TGTGCCAGCAACGACTGGAACACTGAAGCTTTCTTT,CASNDWNTEAFF
15,TRBJ2-3,TRBD1,NA,TRBV6-5,TGTGCCAGCAGCTACAGGGGGCCGGGCACAGATACGCAGTATTTT,CASSYRGPGTDTQYF
12,TRBJ1-2,NA,once,TRBV19,TGTGCCAGCAGCCAGGAACCGTATGGCTACACCTTC,CASSQEPYGYTF
13,TRBJ1-5,NA,once,TRBV5-6,TGTGCCAGCAGCGGGTGGGGGGTTCAGCCCCAGCATTTT,CASSGWGVQPQHF
15,TRBJ2-5,NA,NA,TRBV6-2/TRBV6-3,TGTGCCAGCAGTACACGGACACTAAGGCCAGAGACCCAGTACTTC,CASSTRTLRPETQYF
16,TRBJ1-2,NA,NA,TRBV5-6,TGTGCCAGCAGCTCTTCCCTGGGAGGGGCTAACTATGGCTACACCTTC,CASSSSLGGANYGYTF
15,TRBJ1-6,TRBD1,NA,TRBV6-2/TRBV6-3,TGTGCCAGCAGTACAGGGGTTACCTATAATTCACCCCTCCACTTT,CASSTGVTYNSPLHF
16,TRBJ1-6,TRBD1,NA,TRBV6-5,TGTGCCAGCAGTTACAATCAACAGGGGTGGAATTCACCCCTCCACTTT,CASSYNQQGWNSPLHF
12,TRBJ1-2,NA,NA,TRBV6-6,TGTGCCAGCAGCGCCTCAAACGGGGGCTACACCTTC,CASSASNGGYTF
18,TRBJ2-3,NA,once,TRBV4-2,TGTGCCAGCAGCCAAGATCTAGGAGCGGGCGCAAGCACAGATACGCAGTATTTT,CASSQDLGAGASTDTQYF
14,TRBJ1-1,NA,NA,TRBV11-2,TGTGCCAGCAGCGTCGACAGGCTTATCACTGAAGCTTTCTTT,CASSVDRLITEAFF
13,TRBJ2-7,NA,NA,TRBV15,TGTGCCACCAAACTACCCGGGGGGCGAGAGCAGTACTTC,CATKLPGGREQYF
17,TRBJ2-2,TRBD1,NA,TRBV9,TGTGCCAGCAGCACCAGAGCCGGGACAGGGGGCTTTGGGGAGCTGTTTTTT,CASSTRAGTGGFGELFF